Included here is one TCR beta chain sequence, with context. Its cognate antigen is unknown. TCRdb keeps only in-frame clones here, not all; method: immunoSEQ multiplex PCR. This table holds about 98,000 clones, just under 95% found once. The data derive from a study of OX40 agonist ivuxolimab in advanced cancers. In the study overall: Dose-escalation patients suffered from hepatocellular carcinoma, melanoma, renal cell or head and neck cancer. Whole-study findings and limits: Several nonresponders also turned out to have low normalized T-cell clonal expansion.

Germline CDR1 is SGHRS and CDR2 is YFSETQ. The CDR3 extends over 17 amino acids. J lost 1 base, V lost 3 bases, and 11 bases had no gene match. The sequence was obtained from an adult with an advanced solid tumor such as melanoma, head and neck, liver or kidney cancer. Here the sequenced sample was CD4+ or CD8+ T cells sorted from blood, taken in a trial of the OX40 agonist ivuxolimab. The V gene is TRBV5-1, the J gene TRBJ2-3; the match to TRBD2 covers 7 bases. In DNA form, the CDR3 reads TGCGCCAGCAGCTCCCAGGTCGGGAGGCTAGGCACAGATACGCAGTATTTT. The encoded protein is CASSSQVGRLGTDTQYF. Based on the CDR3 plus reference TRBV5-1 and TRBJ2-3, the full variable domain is KAGVTQTPRYLIKTRGQQVTLSCSPISGHRSVSWYQQTPGQGLQFLFEYFSETQRNKGNFPGRFSGRQFSNSRSEMNVSTLELGDSALYLCASSSQVGRLGTDTQYFGPGTRLTVL.